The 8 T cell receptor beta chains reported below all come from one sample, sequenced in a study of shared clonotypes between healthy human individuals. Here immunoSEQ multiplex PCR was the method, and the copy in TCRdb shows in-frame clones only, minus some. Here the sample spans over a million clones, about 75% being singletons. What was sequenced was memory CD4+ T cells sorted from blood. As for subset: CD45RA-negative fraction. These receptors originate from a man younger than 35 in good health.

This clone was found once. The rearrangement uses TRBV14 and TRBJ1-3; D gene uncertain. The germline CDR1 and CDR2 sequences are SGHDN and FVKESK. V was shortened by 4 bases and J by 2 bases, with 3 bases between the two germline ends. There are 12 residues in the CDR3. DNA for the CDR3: TGTGCCAGCAGCCCTACTGGAAACACCATATATTTT. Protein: CASSPTGNTIYF.

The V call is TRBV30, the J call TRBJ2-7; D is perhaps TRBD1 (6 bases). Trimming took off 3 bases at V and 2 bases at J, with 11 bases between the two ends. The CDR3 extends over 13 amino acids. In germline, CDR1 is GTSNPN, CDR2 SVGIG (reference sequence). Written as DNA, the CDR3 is TGTGCCTGGAGGGTCAAGGGGGCCTACGAGCAGTACTTC. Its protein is CAWRVKGAYEQYF.

Here the CDR3 DNA reads TGTGCCTGGAGTACGTCGACAGCTAACTATGGCTACACCTTC. This gives the protein CAWSTSTANYGYTF. The V call is TRBV30, the J call TRBJ1-2; D perhaps matches TRBD1 (5 bases). The germline V gene encodes CDR1 GTSNPN and CDR2 SVGIG (reference sequence). With 2 bases removed from V and 0 bases from J, the gap between germline ends came to 10 bases. CDR3 length: 14 residues.

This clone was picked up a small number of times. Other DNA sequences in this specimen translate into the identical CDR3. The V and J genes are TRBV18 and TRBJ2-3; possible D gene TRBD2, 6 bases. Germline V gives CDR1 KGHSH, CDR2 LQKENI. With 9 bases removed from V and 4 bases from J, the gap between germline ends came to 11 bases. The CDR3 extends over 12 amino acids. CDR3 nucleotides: TGTGCCAGTTCGCGGGGTGCAGATACGCAGTATTTT. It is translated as CASSRGADTQYF.

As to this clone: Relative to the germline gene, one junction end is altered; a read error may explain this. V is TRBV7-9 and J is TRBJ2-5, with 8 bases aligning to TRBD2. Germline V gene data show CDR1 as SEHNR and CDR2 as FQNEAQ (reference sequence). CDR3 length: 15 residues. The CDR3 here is CASRPGGDFQETQYF. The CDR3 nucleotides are TGTGCGAGCAGGCCGGGAGGGGACTTCCAAGAGACCCAGTACTTC. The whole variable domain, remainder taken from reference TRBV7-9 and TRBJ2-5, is DTGVSQNPRHKITKRGQNVTFRCDPISEHNRLYWYRQTLGQGPEFLTYFQNEAQLEKSRLLSDRFSAERPKGSFSTLEIQRTEQGDSAMYLCASRPGGDFQETQYFGPGTRLLVL.

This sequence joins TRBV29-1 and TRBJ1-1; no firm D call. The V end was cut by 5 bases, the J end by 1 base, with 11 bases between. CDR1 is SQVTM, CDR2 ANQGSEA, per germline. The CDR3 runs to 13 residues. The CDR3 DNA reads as TGCAGCGTTTTCGGGGTTGGGAACACTGAAGCTTTCTTT. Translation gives CSVFGVGNTEAFF.

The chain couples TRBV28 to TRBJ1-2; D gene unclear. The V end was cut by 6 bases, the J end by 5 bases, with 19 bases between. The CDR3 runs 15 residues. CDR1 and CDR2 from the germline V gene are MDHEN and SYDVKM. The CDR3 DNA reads TGTGCCAGCAGAGCCGGGCCAGATTTTCTTTATGGCTACACCTTC. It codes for CASRAGPDFLYGYTF.

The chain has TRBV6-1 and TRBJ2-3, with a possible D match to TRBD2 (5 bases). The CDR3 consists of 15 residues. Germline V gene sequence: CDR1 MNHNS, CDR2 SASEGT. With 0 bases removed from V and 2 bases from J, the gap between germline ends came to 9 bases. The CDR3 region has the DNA TGTGCCAGCAGTGAAGCGCGGCGGGTCACAGATACGCAGTATTTT. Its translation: CASSEARRVTDTQYF.